The clone carrying this T cell receptor (beta chain) was counted once. The data belong to a study of T cell changes during pregnancy in multiple sclerosis. V was clipped by 6 bases and J by 0 bases; unmatched bases: 4. Germline V gives CDR1 LNHDA, CDR2 SQIVND (reference sequence). This CDR3 has 15 residues. The data were produced by immunoSEQ multiplex PCR, yet TCRdb's version contains in-frame clones alone and is incomplete. The data hold around 43,000 clones, with about 88% observed a single time. The source was CD4+ T cells from peripheral blood mononuclear cells, collected in the first trimester of pregnancy. J is TRBJ1-3 and V is TRBV19; 8 bases are shared with TRBD1. The TCR sequence derives from a female donor with multiple sclerosis, enrolled in a pregnancy study. The CDR3 region is CASSPTGGSGNTIYF. CDR3 coding DNA: TGTGCCAGTAGCCCCACAGGGGGCTCTGGAAACACCATATATTTT. The full variable domain, completed using reference TRBV19 and TRBJ1-3, is DGGITQSPKYLFRKEGQNVTLSCEQNLNHDAMYWYRQDPGQGLRLIYYSQIVNDFQKGDIAEGYSVSREKKESFPLTVTSAQKNPTAFYLCASSPTGGSGNTIYFGEGSWLTVV.